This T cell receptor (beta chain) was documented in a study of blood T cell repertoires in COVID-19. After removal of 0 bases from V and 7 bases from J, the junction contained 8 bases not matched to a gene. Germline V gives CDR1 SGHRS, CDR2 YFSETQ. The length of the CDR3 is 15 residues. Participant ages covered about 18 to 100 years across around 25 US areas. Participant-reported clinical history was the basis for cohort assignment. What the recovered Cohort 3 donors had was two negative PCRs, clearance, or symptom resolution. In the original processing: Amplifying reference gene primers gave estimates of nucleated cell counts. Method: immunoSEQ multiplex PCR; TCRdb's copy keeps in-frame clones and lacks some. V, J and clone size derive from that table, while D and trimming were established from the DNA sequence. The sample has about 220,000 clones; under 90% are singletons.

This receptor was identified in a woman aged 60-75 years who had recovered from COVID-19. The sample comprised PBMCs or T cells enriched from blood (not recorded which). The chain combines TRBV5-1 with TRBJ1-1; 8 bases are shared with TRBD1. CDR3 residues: CASSLAATGDDEAFF. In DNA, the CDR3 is TGCGCCAGCAGCTTGGCCGCGACAGGGGATGATGAAGCTTTCTTT.